This paragraph covers one TCR beta chain sequence. What it binds is unknown. The entry originates in a study of T-cell memory formation after mild COVID-19. Study-wide findings and caveats: CD4+ contracting clones were found mainly in CM and EM, and CD8+ ones in EMRA.

TCRdb reprocessed the 5' RACE reads via MiXCR and lists one record per CDR3 protein. The table has about 180,000 distinct CDR3 sequences, approximately 17% seen once. CDR1 and CDR2 (germline): SGHTA, FQGNSA. This CDR3 comprises 15 residues. V shed 5 bases, J shed 7 bases, and the junction held 9 bases outside the gene matches. The V gene is TRBV7-2, the J gene TRBJ2-5, with 11 bases identical to TRBD2. This clonotype was sampled from a man younger than 35 who had mild COVID-19 (a few samples of this study predate the infection). Cell type and time point are not known. What was sequenced was PBMCs or a T cell subset sorted from them (not recorded which). The CDR3 protein is CASSRVSGGEPTQYF. In DNA form, the CDR3 reads TGTGCCAGCAGCCGGGTTAGCGGGGGGGAACCGACCCAGTACTTC.